What follows are 20 T cell receptor beta chains derived from one specimen sequenced in a study of T cells after posttransplantation cyclophosphamide. Repertoires were generated with immunoSEQ multiplex PCR, while TCRdb's copy carries only in-frame clones and drops some. The data show tens of thousands of clones, with 80% to 90% seen just once and 2% to 2.5% held by the top ten. Methotrexate plus calcineurin inhibitor accompanied controls' myeloablative marrow transplants; sampling was 1 year later. The material was PBMCs, obtained roughly a year after allogeneic stem cell transplant with calcineurin inhibitor and methotrexate. Receptor source: a female patient aged 30-39 years who received an allogeneic stem cell transplant from an unrelated donor, was CMV-positive, and had acute and chronic GVHD. Some T cells may have originated in the graft donor.

This clone was seen just once. The chain has TRBV7-2 and TRBJ2-1, with a tentative D call TRBD2 (5 bases). Germline V CDR1 and CDR2: SGHTA, FQGNSA. The CDR3 runs to 15 residues. The ends were cut back, 2 bases at V and 2 bases at J, with 10 bases in the middle. The CDR3 DNA sequence: TGTGCCAGCAGCTTAACAAGCGGTCCCTACAATGAGCAGTTCTTC. Translated, it gives CASSLTSGPYNEQFF.

Concerning this clone: The junction departs from the called germline gene at one end, perhaps through a read error. V usage is TRBV5-1 and J usage is TRBJ2-7; perhaps TRBD2 as D (6 bases). The CDR3 covers 14 residues. Germline V gene lookup returns CDR1 SGHRS and CDR2 YFSETQ. The CDR3 loop is CASSLGGDTYEQYF. The CDR3 bases are TGTGCCAGCAGCTTGGGCGGGGATACCTACGAGCAGTACTTC.

This clone was detected only a few times. One junction end does not reproduce the germline sequence, and a read error may be involved. The gene calls are TRBV13 and TRBJ2-7; 14 bases fit TRBD2. The germline CDR1 and CDR2 sequences are PRHDT and FYEKMQ (reference sequence). The CDR3 extends over 20 amino acids. The CDR3 nucleotides read TGTGCCAGTAGCTTAGTTCCCGGGACTAGCGGGAGTGAATACCCCTACCAGCAGTACTTC. It yields the protein CASSLVPGTSGSEYPYQQYF.

This sequence joins TRBV28 and TRBJ1-2; a possible D gene is TRBD1 (5 bases). This CDR3 comprises 13 residues. Looked up from germline, CDR1 is MDHEN and CDR2 is SYDVKM. Between the trimmed V and J ends, which lost 5 bases and 9 bases, there was a span of 16 bases. The CDR3 sequence is CASSNPGGWSYTF. For the CDR3, the DNA is TGTGCCAGCAGTAACCCGGGGGGTTGGAGCTACACCTTC.

The V call is TRBV19, the J call TRBJ1-5; possible D gene TRBD1, 5 bases. V lost 11 bases to trimming and J lost 7 bases, with 27 bases between them. This CDR3 region has 16 residues. Germline CDR1 is LNHDA and CDR2 is SQIVND (reference sequence). CDR3 in amino acids: CARTAGHTAGPQPQHF. The CDR3 DNA reads TGTGCCCGTACTGCGGGGCACACGGCAGGACCCCAGCCCCAGCATTTT.

V gene TRBV6-6 combines with J gene TRBJ2-7, with 9 bases that match TRBD1. Losses at the gene ends were 6 bases for V and 2 bases for J; bases not matched to a gene: 5. Germline V CDR1 and CDR2: MNHNY, SVGAGI (reference sequence). CDR3 length: 14 amino acids. The CDR3 region has the DNA TGTGCCAGCAGCCCGCGACAGGGGGCCTACGAGCAGTACTTC. The encoded protein is CASSPRQGAYEQYF.

V gene TRBV30 combines with J gene TRBJ1-4; D might be TRBD1 (6 bases). This CDR3 spans 14 amino acids. Trimming took 1 base from V and 5 from J, leaving 11 bases between them. The germline V gene has CDR1 GTSNPN and CDR2 SVGIG (reference sequence). CDR3 sequence (DNA): TGTGCCTGGAGTGCAGGGGCCATAAATGAAAAACTGTTTTTT. It yields the protein CAWSAGAINEKLFF. The full variable domain, completed using reference TRBV30 and TRBJ1-4, is SQTIHQWPATLVQPVGSPLSLECTVEGTSNPNLYWYRQAAGRGLQLLFYSVGIGQISSEVPQNLSASRPQDRQFILSSKKLLLSDSGFYLCAWSAGAINEKLFFGSGTQLSVL.

The CDR3 nucleotides are TGTGCCAGCAGCTTTAGTTTCCGGGGGAATTCAGATACGCAGTATTTT. Translated, it gives CASSFSFRGNSDTQYF. The chain uses TRBV5-6 and TRBJ2-3, with a tentative D call TRBD2 (6 bases). Looked up from germline, CDR1 is SGHDT and CDR2 is YYEEEE. V lost 2 bases to trimming and J lost 4 bases, with 17 bases between them. The CDR3 covers 16 residues.

This rearrangement joins TRBV9 to TRBJ1-1; the D gene is possibly TRBD1 (6 bases). CDR1 and CDR2 from the germline V gene are SGDLS and YYNGEE. The germline V and J ends were trimmed by 3 bases and 1 base, with 10 bases remaining between them. The CDR3 has 14 residues. In nucleotides, the CDR3 is TGTGCCAGCAGCGAAGAACAGGGGAACACTGAAGCTTTCTTT. The encoded protein is CASSEEQGNTEAFF.

The gene calls are TRBV5-6 and TRBJ1-1, with 8 bases aligning to TRBD1. J was trimmed by 0 bases and V by 2 bases; bases with no gene match: 6. CDR1 SGHDT and CDR2 YYEEEE come from the germline V gene. This CDR3 contains 16 residues. The DNA for the CDR3 is TGTGCCAGCAGCTTTGGACAGGGTAAGATGAACACTGAAGCTTTCTTT. Its protein product is CASSFGQGKMNTEAFF.

The chain employs TRBV29-1 and TRBJ1-2; D remains unclear. V dropped 3 bases and J dropped 8 bases, with 16 bases sitting between them. CDR1 is SQVTM, CDR2 ANQGSEA, per germline. This CDR3 is 13 amino acids long. The DNA for the CDR3 is TGCAGCGTTGAGGAGGTCGCGGTTTGGGGCTACACCTTC. Protein sequence: CSVEEVAVWGYTF.

The chain couples TRBV19 to TRBJ2-1, with D maybe TRBD2 (5 bases). The CDR3 consists of 13 residues. The V gene's germline CDR1 is LNHDA and CDR2 SQIVND (reference sequence). Trimming cost V 2 bases and J 7 bases, with 9 bases left between them. The CDR3 nucleotides read TGTGCCAGTAGTATATTGTCGGGGAATGAGCAGTTCTTC. This encodes CASSILSGNEQFF.

V gene TRBV7-3 combines with J gene TRBJ1-1; a possible D gene is TRBD1 (5 bases). The CDR3 is 14 residues long. The ends were cut back, 0 bases at V and 7 bases at J, with 12 bases in the middle. Germline loops: CDR1 SGHTA, CDR2 FQGTGA. CDR3 DNA sequence: TGTGCCAGCAGCTTAACGTTAAGGGGCAGTGAAGCTTTCTTT. Translated: CASSLTLRGSEAFF. Using reference TRBV7-3 and TRBJ1-1 for the parts outside the CDR3, the full variable domain is GAGVSQTPSNKVTEKGKYVELRCDPISGHTALYWYRQSLGQGPEFLIYFQGTGAADDSGLPNDRFFAVRPEGSVSTLKIQRTERGDSAVYLCASSLTLRGSEAFFGQGTRLTVV.

The rearrangement uses TRBV28 and TRBJ2-2, with TRBD1 identical over 10 bases. The CDR3 loop spans 16 amino acids. The germline V gene encodes CDR1 MDHEN and CDR2 SYDVKM. V lost 4 bases, J lost 5 bases, and 7 bases stayed unmatched. Written as DNA, the CDR3 is TGTGCCAGCAGTTCAATCCCGGGACAGGGGACCGGGGAGCTGTTTTTT. Translated, it gives CASSSIPGQGTGELFF.

This clone is a singleton in its sample. CDR3 amino acids: CASSQPLGYRGYTF. DNA of the CDR3: TGTGCCAGCAGCCAACCACTCGGGTATCGTGGCTACACCTTC. The J gene is TRBJ1-2, the V gene TRBV11-1, with no clear D. Per the germline V gene, CDR1 is SGHAT and CDR2 is FQDESV (reference sequence). V was cut by 5 bases and J by 7 bases, with 17 bases left in between. The CDR3 has 14 amino acids.

The V gene is TRBV7-9, the J gene TRBJ1-5; D is unclear. With 5 bases removed from V and 0 bases from J, the gap between germline ends came to 8 bases. In germline, CDR1 is SEHNR, CDR2 FQNEAQ (reference sequence). CDR3 length: 14 amino acids. The CDR3: CASSQSGSNQPQHF. The CDR3 DNA reads TGTGCCAGCAGCCAGTCGGGTAGCAATCAGCCCCAGCATTTT. Full variable domain (outside the CDR3, taken from reference TRBV7-9 and TRBJ1-5): DTGVSQNPRHKITKRGQNVTFRCDPISEHNRLYWYRQTLGQGPEFLTYFQNEAQLEKSRLLSDRFSAERPKGSFSTLEIQRTEQGDSAMYLCASSQSGSNQPQHFGDGTRLSIL.

The gene calls are TRBV14 and TRBJ1-2; tentatively, D is TRBD1 (6 bases). Germline values: CDR1 SGHDN, CDR2 FVKESK. The V and J ends lost 0 bases and 1 base respectively, with 9 bases between them. This CDR3 region has 15 residues. CDR3 DNA sequence: TGTGCCAGCAGCCAAGATGGACAGAATAACTATGGCTACACCTTC. Translating gives CASSQDGQNNYGYTF.

This clone has a single count. The chain joins TRBV30 to TRBJ2-6, with a weak D call TRBD2 (6 bases). CDR3 length: 15 residues. CDR1 is GTSNPN and CDR2 is SVGIG in the germline V gene (reference sequence). Trimming took 4 bases from V and 0 from J, leaving 10 bases between them. CDR3 amino acids: CAWMTGVSGANVLTF. CDR3 DNA: TGTGCCTGGATGACGGGGGTCTCTGGGGCCAACGTCCTGACTTTC.

V usage is TRBV29-1 and J usage is TRBJ2-7; TRBD1 agrees at 10 bases. V was pared by 8 bases and J by 5 bases, with 15 bases of the junction left unmatched. There are 15 residues in the CDR3. Germline CDR1 SQVTM, CDR2 ANQGSEA. In nucleotides, the CDR3 is TGCAGCTCATCCGACTCTGGGACAGGGGTCCACGAGCAGTACTTC. This encodes CSSSDSGTGVHEQYF.

The table lists this clone with a count of one. This rearrangement joins TRBV15 to TRBJ2-3, with 7 nucleotides matching TRBD2. Germline values: CDR1 LNHNV, CDR2 YYDKDF (reference sequence). The CDR3 is made up of 16 amino acids. Trimming at V came to 1 base and at J to 4 bases, leaving 8 bases not matched to a gene. This CDR3 reads CATSRVFAGAADTQYF. The DNA of the CDR3 is TGTGCCACCAGCAGAGTTTTCGCGGGAGCGGCAGATACGCAGTATTTT.